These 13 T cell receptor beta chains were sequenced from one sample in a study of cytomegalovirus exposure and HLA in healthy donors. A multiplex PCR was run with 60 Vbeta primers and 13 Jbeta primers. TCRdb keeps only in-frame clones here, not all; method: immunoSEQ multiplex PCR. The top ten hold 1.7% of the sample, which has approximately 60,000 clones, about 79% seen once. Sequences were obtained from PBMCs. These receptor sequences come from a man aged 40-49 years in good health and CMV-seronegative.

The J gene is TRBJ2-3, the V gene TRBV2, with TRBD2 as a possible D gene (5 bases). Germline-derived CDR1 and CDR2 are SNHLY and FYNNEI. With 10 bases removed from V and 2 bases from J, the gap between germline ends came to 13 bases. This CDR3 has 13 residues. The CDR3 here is CATKPGNTDTQYF. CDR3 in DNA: TGTGCCACAAAACCGGGAAACACAGATACGCAGTATTTT.

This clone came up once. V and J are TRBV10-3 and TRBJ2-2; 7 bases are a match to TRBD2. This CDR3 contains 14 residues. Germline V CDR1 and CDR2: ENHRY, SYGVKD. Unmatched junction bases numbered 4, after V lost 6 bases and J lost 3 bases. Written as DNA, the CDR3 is TGTGCCATCAGATCTAGCGGCGACACCGGGGAGCTGTTTTTT. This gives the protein CAIRSSGDTGELFF.

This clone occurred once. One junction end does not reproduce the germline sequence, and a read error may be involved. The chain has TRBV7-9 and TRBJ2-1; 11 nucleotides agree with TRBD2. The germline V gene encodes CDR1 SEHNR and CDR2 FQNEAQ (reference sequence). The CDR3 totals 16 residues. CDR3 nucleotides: TGTGCCAGCAGCTCCACGACTAGCGGGGTCCACAATGGGCAGTTCTTC. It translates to CASSSTTSGVHNGQFF. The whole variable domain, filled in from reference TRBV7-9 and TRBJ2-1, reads DTGVSQNPRHKITKRGQNVTFRCDPISEHNRLYWYRQTLGQGPEFLTYFQNEAQLEKSRLLSDRFSAERPKGSFSTLEIQRTEQGDSAMYLCASSSTTSGVHNGQFFGPGTRLTVL.

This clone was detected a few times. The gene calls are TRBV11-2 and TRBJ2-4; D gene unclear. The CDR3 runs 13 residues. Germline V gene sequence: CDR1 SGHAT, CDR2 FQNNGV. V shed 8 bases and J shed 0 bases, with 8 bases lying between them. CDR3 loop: CASQVGAKNIQYF. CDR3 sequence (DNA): TGTGCCAGCCAGGTTGGAGCCAAAAACATTCAGTACTTC.

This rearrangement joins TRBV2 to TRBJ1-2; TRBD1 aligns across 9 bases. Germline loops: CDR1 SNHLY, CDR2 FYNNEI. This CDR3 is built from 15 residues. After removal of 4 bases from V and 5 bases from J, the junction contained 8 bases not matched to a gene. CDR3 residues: CASSVLTGGQYGYTF. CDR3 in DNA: TGTGCCAGCAGTGTCCTCACAGGGGGCCAATATGGCTACACCTTC. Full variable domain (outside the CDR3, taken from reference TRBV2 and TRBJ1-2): EPEVTQTPSHQVTQMGQEVILRCVPISNHLYFYWYRQILGQKVEFLVSFYNNEISEKSEIFDDQFSVERPDGSNFTLKIRSTKLEDSAMYFCASSVLTGGQYGYTFGSGTRLTVV.

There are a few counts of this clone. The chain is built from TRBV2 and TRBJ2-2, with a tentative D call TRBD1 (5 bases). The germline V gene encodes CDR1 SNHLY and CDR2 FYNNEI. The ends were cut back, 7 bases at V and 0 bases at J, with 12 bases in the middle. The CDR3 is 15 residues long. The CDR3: CASTFGRANTGELFF. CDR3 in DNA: TGTGCCAGCACGTTCGGCAGGGCGAACACCGGGGAGCTGTTTTTT.

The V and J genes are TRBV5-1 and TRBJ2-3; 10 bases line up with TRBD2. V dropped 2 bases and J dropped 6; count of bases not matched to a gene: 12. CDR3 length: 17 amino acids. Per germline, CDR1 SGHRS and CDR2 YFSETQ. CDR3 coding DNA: TGCGCCAGCAGCTTAGGGGTACTAGCGGGGCCACAGGATACGCAGTATTTT. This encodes CASSLGVLAGPQDTQYF.

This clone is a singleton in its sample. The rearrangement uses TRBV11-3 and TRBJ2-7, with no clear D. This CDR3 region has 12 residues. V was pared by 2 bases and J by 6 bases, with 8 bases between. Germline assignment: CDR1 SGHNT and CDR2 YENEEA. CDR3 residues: CASSLSGGEQYF. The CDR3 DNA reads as TGTGCCAGCAGCTTATCCGGCGGCGAGCAGTACTTC.

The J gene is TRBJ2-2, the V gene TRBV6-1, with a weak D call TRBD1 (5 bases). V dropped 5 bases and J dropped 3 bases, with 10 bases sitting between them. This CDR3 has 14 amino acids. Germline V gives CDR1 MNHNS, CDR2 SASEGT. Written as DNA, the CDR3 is TGTGCCAGCAGTTCTACACAGGACACCGGGGAGCTGTTTTTT. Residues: CASSSTQDTGELFF.

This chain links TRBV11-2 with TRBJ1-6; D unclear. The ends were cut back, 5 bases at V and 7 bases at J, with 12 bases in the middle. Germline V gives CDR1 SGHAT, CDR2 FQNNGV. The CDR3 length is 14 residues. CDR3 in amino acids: CASSPRVRNSPLHF. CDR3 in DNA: TGTGCCAGCAGCCCGAGGGTACGCAATTCACCCCTCCACTTT.

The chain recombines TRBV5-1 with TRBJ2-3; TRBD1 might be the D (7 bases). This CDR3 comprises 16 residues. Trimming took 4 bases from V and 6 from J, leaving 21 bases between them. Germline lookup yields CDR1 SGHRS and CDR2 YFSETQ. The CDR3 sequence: CASSRRGQMVVDTQYF. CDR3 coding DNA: TGCGCCAGCAGCCGGAGGGGACAGATGGTTGTGGATACGCAGTATTTT.

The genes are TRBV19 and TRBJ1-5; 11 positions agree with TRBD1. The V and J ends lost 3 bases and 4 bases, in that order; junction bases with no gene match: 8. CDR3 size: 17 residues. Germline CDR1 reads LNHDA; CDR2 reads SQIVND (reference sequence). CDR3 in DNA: TGTGCCAGTAGTATCCTATTAGGGACAGGGGGTAATCAGCCCCAGCATTTT. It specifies CASSILLGTGGNQPQHF.

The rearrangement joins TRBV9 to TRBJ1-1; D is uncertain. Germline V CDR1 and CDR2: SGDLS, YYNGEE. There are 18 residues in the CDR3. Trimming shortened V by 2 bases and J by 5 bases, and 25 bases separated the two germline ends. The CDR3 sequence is CASSVVPATDTLYTEAFF. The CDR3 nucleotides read TGTGCCAGCAGCGTCGTCCCAGCGACCGATACACTTTATACTGAAGCTTTCTTT.